The 6 T cell receptor beta chains given below trace back to one sample, sequenced in a study of shared clonotypes between healthy human individuals. CD45RO-negative, CCR7-positively selected cells formed the naive CD8 fraction, excluding terminally differentiated effector memory CD45RA+ cells. Repertoires were generated with immunoSEQ multiplex PCR, while TCRdb's copy carries only in-frame clones and drops some. The data show millions of clones, about 93% seen once. The sequencing sample was made of naive CD8+ T cells from PBMCs. The source of these receptors is a man aged 18 to 30 in good health. Some clones in this sample may be carry-over from other donors' samples.

This clone appeared a single time. This chain links TRBV10-1 with TRBJ2-1; D perhaps matches TRBD2 (5 bases). This CDR3 has 14 residues. From germline, CDR1 is WNHNN and CDR2 SYGVQD (reference sequence). V lost 4 bases and J 5 bases, leaving 12 bases between the germline ends. In DNA, the CDR3 is TGCGCCAGCAGTGGAGGGTCCGGCGACAATGAGCAGTTCTTC. Its translation: CASSGGSGDNEQFF.

The chain has TRBV2 and TRBJ2-5; TRBD1 matches at 9 bases. The CDR3 loop spans 13 amino acids. The germline CDR1 and CDR2 sequences are SNHLY and FYNNEI. V lost 6 bases and J lost 3; bases outside the gene matches: 2. This CDR3 reads CASSRTGEETQYF. CDR3 sequence (DNA): TGTGCCAGCAGCAGGACAGGGGAAGAGACCCAGTACTTC. Looking up the rest from reference TRBV2 and TRBJ2-5 gives the full variable domain: EPEVTQTPSHQVTQMGQEVILRCVPISNHLYFYWYRQILGQKVEFLVSFYNNEISEKSEIFDDQFSVERPDGSNFTLKIRSTKLEDSAMYFCASSRTGEETQYFGPGTRLLVL.

This clone was found once. The gene calls are TRBV5-1 and TRBJ1-1; D is unresolved. Between the trimmed V and J ends, which lost 3 bases and 4 bases, there was a span of 13 bases. The CDR3 extends over 14 amino acids. Germline assignment: CDR1 SGHRS and CDR2 YFSETQ. CDR3 nucleotides: TGCGCCAGCAGCTCTATAAGTCTCGGCACTGAAGCTTTCTTT. Residues: CASSSISLGTEAFF. Using reference TRBV5-1 and TRBJ1-1 for the parts outside the CDR3, the full variable domain is KAGVTQTPRYLIKTRGQQVTLSCSPISGHRSVSWYQQTPGQGLQFLFEYFSETQRNKGNFPGRFSGRQFSNSRSEMNVSTLELGDSALYLCASSSISLGTEAFFGQGTRLTVV.

The chain carries TRBV27 and TRBJ2-1, with TRBD1 matching 7 bases. The CDR3 consists of 15 residues. V was clipped by 6 bases and J by 7 bases; unmatched bases: 12. Per the germline V gene, CDR1 is MNHEY and CDR2 is SMNVEV (reference sequence). The CDR3 bases are TGTGCCAGCAGAAAACTGACAGGGTCTAAGAATGAGCAGTTCTTC. As protein: CASRKLTGSKNEQFF.

This clone was picked up one time. The chain combines TRBV11-2 with TRBJ2-1; 7 bases line up with TRBD2. CDR1 and CDR2 from the germline V gene are SGHAT and FQNNGV. The CDR3 totals 15 residues. Losses at the gene ends were 2 bases for V and 4 bases for J; bases not matched to a gene: 5. The CDR3 sequence: CASSLPGGLYNEQFF. In nucleotides, the CDR3 is TGTGCCAGCAGCTTACCCGGGGGACTATACAATGAGCAGTTCTTC.

The J gene is TRBJ2-7, the V gene TRBV5-4; 10 bases agree with TRBD2. Germline assignment: CDR1 SGHNT and CDR2 YYREEE (reference sequence). The CDR3 consists of 14 residues. V trimming: 3 bases; J trimming: 2 bases; junction bases outside the gene matches: 2. The CDR3 loop reads CASSSAGGPYEQYF. The CDR3 coding sequence is TGTGCCAGCAGCTCAGCGGGAGGGCCCTACGAGCAGTACTTC.